These 32 T cell receptor beta chains came from one sample sequenced in a study of blood T cell repertoires in COVID-19. Here immunoSEQ multiplex PCR was the method, and the copy in TCRdb shows in-frame clones only, minus some. In the table there are around 70,000 clones, 60% to 85% of which are singletons. Specimen: peripheral blood. The source is a man between 65 and 85 years old with acute or convalescent COVID-19.

This rearrangement joins TRBV19 to TRBJ2-7; TRBD2 matches at 13 bases. The CDR3 is 15 amino acids. Germline lookup yields CDR1 LNHDA and CDR2 SQIVND (reference sequence). The junction had 1 base not matched to a gene; V was cut back by 0 bases and J by 5 bases. The CDR3 is CASSIEGLAGNEQYF. In DNA, the CDR3 is TGTGCCAGTAGTATAGAGGGACTAGCGGGAAACGAGCAGTACTTC.

This clone was counted a few times. The chain employs TRBV5-1 and TRBJ1-6; possibly TRBD1 for D (6 bases). The CDR3 totals 14 residues. V lost 4 bases and J 9 bases, leaving 14 bases between the germline ends. Germline lookup yields CDR1 SGHRS and CDR2 YFSETQ. The CDR3 sequence is CASSPRDTGSPLHF. The CDR3 DNA is TGCGCCAGCAGCCCCAGGGACACGGGTTCACCCCTCCACTTT. Using reference TRBV5-1 and TRBJ1-6 for the parts outside the CDR3, the full variable domain is KAGVTQTPRYLIKTRGQQVTLSCSPISGHRSVSWYQQTPGQGLQFLFEYFSETQRNKGNFPGRFSGRQFSNSRSEMNVSTLELGDSALYLCASSPRDTGSPLHFGNGTRLTVT.

This clone was detected only a few times. The rearrangement links TRBV5-8 to TRBJ2-5; 11 bases map to TRBD2. J was trimmed by 3 bases and V by 7 bases; bases with no gene match: 11. CDR3 length: 16 residues. CDR1 is SGHTS, CDR2 YDEGEE, per germline. The CDR3 DNA reads TGTGCCAGCGGCGTACCCGGGACTAGCGGCGAAGAGACCCAGTACTTC. Its translation is CASGVPGTSGEETQYF.

This clone was seen more than once but under ten times. The chain links TRBV11-2 to TRBJ2-1, with D maybe TRBD1 (5 bases). The CDR3 covers 12 residues. Trimming took 9 bases from V and 6 from J, leaving 12 bases between them. CDR1 is SGHAT, CDR2 FQNNGV, per germline. CDR3 region: CASVRGPNEQFF. The DNA of the CDR3 is TGTGCCAGTGTAAGGGGTCCCAATGAGCAGTTCTTC.

The chain uses TRBV2 and TRBJ1-4; tentative D call: TRBD1 (5 bases). Germline loops: CDR1 SNHLY, CDR2 FYNNEI. Trimming stripped 4 bases from V and 5 bases from J, with 20 bases between. The CDR3 sequence is 17 residues long. Here the CDR3 reads CASSGGRAGRPNEKLFF. DNA of the CDR3: TGTGCCAGCAGTGGGGGCAGGGCAGGTCGGCCAAATGAAAAACTGTTTTTT.

V and J are TRBV19 and TRBJ1-1, with 7 bases matching TRBD1. CDR3 length: 14 residues. CDR1 and CDR2 (germline): LNHDA, SQIVND (reference sequence). J gave up 7 bases and V 3 bases, and 8 bases lay outside the gene matches. CDR3 sequence reads: CASSILYRDSEAFF. Written as DNA, the CDR3 is TGTGCCAGTAGTATTCTGTACCGGGACAGTGAAGCTTTCTTT.

The CDR3: CASRGHYGYTF. DNA for the CDR3: TGTGCCAGCAGGGGGCACTATGGCTACACCTTC. The V call is TRBV28, the J call TRBJ1-2, with a possible D match to TRBD1 (5 bases). V lost 6 bases, J lost 3 bases, and 5 bases lay in between. The CDR3 totals 11 residues. Germline V gene data show CDR1 as MDHEN and CDR2 as SYDVKM.

The V call is TRBV5-1, the J call TRBJ2-7; 9 bases align to TRBD2. This CDR3 is built from 17 residues. The germline CDR1 and CDR2 sequences are SGHRS and YFSETQ. V lost 5 bases to trimming and J lost 1 base; unmatched junction nucleotides: 13. The CDR3 region has the DNA TGCGCCAGCAGTTCCTGGGCTAGCGGGAAAGGGTCCTACGAGCAGTACTTC. It encodes CASSSWASGKGSYEQYF.

The chain recombines TRBV2 with TRBJ2-7; TRBD1 is a possible D gene (5 bases). The CDR3 consists of 12 residues. The V end lost 7 bases, the J end lost 3 bases, and 10 bases lay between the germline ends. Germline CDR1 is SNHLY and CDR2 is FYNNEI. The CDR3 sequence is CASKTDLYEQYF. The CDR3 region has the DNA TGTGCCAGCAAGACAGATCTCTACGAGCAGTACTTC. Full variable domain (missing parts from reference TRBV2 and TRBJ2-7): EPEVTQTPSHQVTQMGQEVILRCVPISNHLYFYWYRQILGQKVEFLVSFYNNEISEKSEIFDDQFSVERPDGSNFTLKIRSTKLEDSAMYFCASKTDLYEQYFGPGTRLTVT.

This clone turned up a few times. This chain uses TRBV24-1 with TRBJ2-5, with 8 bases matching TRBD1. This CDR3 has 15 residues. The J segment lost 2 bases and the V segment lost 4 bases, leaving 5 bases of the junction unmatched. Germline-derived CDR1 and CDR2 are KGHDR and SFDVKD. CDR3 protein: CATSEQGAGQETQYF. The CDR3 nucleotides read TGTGCCACCAGTGAGCAGGGGGCCGGGCAAGAGACCCAGTACTTC.

The chain has TRBV28 and TRBJ2-7; 7 bases match TRBD1. J was trimmed by 0 bases and V by 7 bases; bases with no gene match: 3. Germline CDR1 and CDR2: MDHEN and SYDVKM. The CDR3 spans 13 residues. The CDR3: CASTTGDSYEQYF. The CDR3 nucleotides are TGTGCCAGCACCACAGGGGACTCCTACGAGCAGTACTTC.

This sequence joins TRBV28 and TRBJ1-5; 7 bases map to TRBD1. Unmatched junction bases numbered 7, after V lost 2 bases and J lost 0 bases. CDR1 and CDR2 from the germline V gene are MDHEN and SYDVKM. There are 17 residues in the CDR3. DNA for the CDR3: TGTGCCAGCAGTTTAGGACAGGCACCTTATAGCAATCAGCCCCAGCATTTT. Translation gives CASSLGQAPYSNQPQHF.

The V and J genes are TRBV4-3 and TRBJ2-3; 10 bases are a match to TRBD1. CDR1 is LGHNA and CDR2 is YSLEER in the germline V gene. Losses at the gene ends were 4 bases for V and 1 base for J; bases not matched to a gene: 11. The CDR3 has 18 amino acids. The CDR3 DNA reads TGCGCCAGCAGCCCGCAAGTCAGCGGGACAGGGGGCACAGATACGCAGTATTTT. This sequence encodes CASSPQVSGTGGTDTQYF.

The chain has TRBV28 and TRBJ1-2, with D unresolved. V shed 4 bases and J shed 3 bases, with 12 bases lying between them. Germline V lookup: CDR1 MDHEN, CDR2 SYDVKM. This CDR3 is 14 amino acids long. DNA for the CDR3: TGTGCCAGCAGTTCCCAGTCCCGTCACTATGGCTACACCTTC. Translated: CASSSQSRHYGYTF.

The chain combines TRBV18 with TRBJ2-2; 10 bases are a match to TRBD1. Germline CDR1 and CDR2: KGHSH and LQKENI. The CDR3 length is 15 residues. After removal of 2 bases from V and 4 bases from J, the junction contained 1 base not matched to a gene. The CDR3 region has the DNA TGTGCCAGCTCACCAGGGACAGGGGCCACCGGGGAGCTGTTTTTT. Translation gives CASSPGTGATGELFF.

The V and J genes are TRBV2 and TRBJ1-5; D is unclear. Germline-derived CDR1 and CDR2 are SNHLY and FYNNEI. Trimming pared 3 bases from V and 4 bases from J, leaving 4 bases between. The CDR3 loop spans 12 amino acids. The CDR3 loop is CASSDPNQPQHF. The CDR3 DNA follows: TGTGCCAGCAGTGATCCAAATCAGCCCCAGCATTTT.

This clone was recorded once. The rearrangement links TRBV7-9 to TRBJ1-1; D unclear. Deletions cut 0 bases from V and 0 bases from J, with 8 bases between. CDR3 length: 15 residues. Germline assignment: CDR1 SEHNR and CDR2 FQNEAQ (reference sequence). The chain's CDR3 is CASSLAPNMNTEAFF. The CDR3 DNA reads as TGTGCCAGCAGCTTAGCCCCGAACATGAACACTGAAGCTTTCTTT.

The rearrangement joins TRBV5-4 to TRBJ1-2; unclear D gene. The CDR3 spans 14 residues. Germline V lookup: CDR1 SGHNT, CDR2 YYREEE (reference sequence). V lost 0 bases and J lost 4, with 10 bases in between. The CDR3 DNA reads TGTGCCAGCAGCTTGGTCCAGGCTTCCTATGGCTACACCTTC. Translated: CASSLVQASYGYTF.

This clone occurred a few times. The gene calls are TRBV10-3 and TRBJ2-7; D is undetermined. Germline V gene sequence: CDR1 ENHRY, CDR2 SYGVKD. Between the trimmed V and J ends, which lost 4 bases and 0 bases, there was a span of 13 bases. The CDR3 is 15 amino acids. As DNA, the CDR3 is TGTGCCATCAGTGTATTTGGCCCTCTCTCCTACGAGCAGTACTTC. Its translation: CAISVFGPLSYEQYF.

As regards this clone: Other DNA sequences in this specimen translate into the identical CDR3. The chain combines TRBV5-1 with TRBJ2-5; D is uncertain. The CDR3 has 11 amino acids. Trimming shortened V by 4 bases and J by 2 bases, and 3 bases separated the two germline ends. Germline CDR1 reads SGHRS; CDR2 reads YFSETQ. The CDR3 region has the DNA TGCGCCAGCAGCCAACAAGAGACCCAGTACTTC. Translated: CASSQQETQYF.

V usage is TRBV6-6 and J usage is TRBJ2-1; 8 positions match TRBD2. V trimming: 2 bases; J trimming: 6 bases; junction bases outside the gene matches: 6. CDR1 is MNHNY, CDR2 SVGAGI, per germline (reference sequence). CDR3 length equals 15 residues. CDR3 in DNA: TGTGCCAGCAGTTACATAGGGACTAGTGGCAATGAGCAGTTCTTC. It codes for CASSYIGTSGNEQFF.

There are a few counts of this clone. The chain couples TRBV11-2 to TRBJ1-1; possible D gene TRBD1, 5 bases. Per the germline V gene, CDR1 is SGHAT and CDR2 is FQNNGV. This CDR3 contains 13 residues. V gave up 4 bases and J gave up 5 bases, with 11 bases separating them. The CDR3 coding sequence is TGTGCCAGCAGCTGGGGCGGGGATACTGAAGCTTTCTTT. It yields the protein CASSWGGDTEAFF.

For the CDR3, the DNA is TGTGCCAGCAGCTTAGGACTAGCGCTATACAATGAGCAGTTCTTC. Translation: CASSLGLALYNEQFF. The chain employs TRBV7-2 and TRBJ2-1; 8 bases fit TRBD2. The germline CDR1 and CDR2 sequences are SGHTA and FQGNSA. The CDR3 length is 15 residues. Unmatched junction bases numbered 3, after V lost 1 base and J lost 4 bases.

This chain joins TRBV5-4 and TRBJ2-2; 7 nucleotides agree with TRBD2. The CDR3 covers 17 residues. Germline V gives CDR1 SGHNT, CDR2 YYREEE (reference sequence). V was pared by 6 bases and J by 4 bases, with 15 bases of the junction left unmatched. CDR3 amino acids: CASTPKRETVGTGELFF. CDR3 bases: TGTGCCAGCACACCTAAGCGGGAAACGGTCGGCACCGGGGAGCTGTTTTTT. Full variable domain (rest looked up from reference TRBV5-4 and TRBJ2-2): ETGVTQSPTHLIKTRGQQVTLRCSSQSGHNTVSWYQQALGQGPQFIFQYYREEENGRGNFPPRFSGLQFPNYSSELNVNALELDDSALYLCASTPKRETVGTGELFFGEGSRLTVL.

This chain uses TRBV10-3 with TRBJ2-1, with 8 bases aligning to TRBD1. This CDR3 is built from 15 residues. With V trimmed by 6 bases and J by 3 bases, 7 bases remained unmatched. CDR1 is ENHRY, CDR2 SYGVKD, per germline. CDR3 in DNA: TGTGCCATCAGGGACAGGGCCGGTAGCTACAATGAGCAGTTCTTC. This encodes CAIRDRAGSYNEQFF.

This clone showed up just once. The chain recombines TRBV4-2 with TRBJ2-7, with D perhaps matching TRBD1 (6 bases). The germline V gene encodes CDR1 LGHNA and CDR2 YNFKEQ. V was trimmed by 4 bases and J by 3 bases, leaving 22 bases between them. CDR3 length: 17 residues. The CDR3 nucleotides read TGTGCCAGCAGCCCGGTGGGGGTCACCGGGACAAACTACGAGCAGTACTTC. It is translated as CASSPVGVTGTNYEQYF.

The chain combines TRBV28 with TRBJ1-2; D perhaps matches TRBD1 (5 bases). V was pared by 6 bases and J by 0 bases, with 8 bases between. Germline lookup yields CDR1 MDHEN and CDR2 SYDVKM. CDR3 length: 13 residues. This CDR3 is CASRLTANYGYTF. The CDR3 DNA reads TGTGCCAGCAGACTGACAGCTAACTATGGCTACACCTTC.

Ten or more counts support this clone. V usage is TRBV6-5 and J usage is TRBJ1-2; 12 nucleotides align to TRBD1. In germline, CDR1 is MNHEY, CDR2 SVGAGI. Trimming removed 8 bases from V and 4 bases from J; junction bases left unmatched: 5. CDR3 length: 14 amino acids. CDR3 in amino acids: CASQPGQGAYGYTF. In DNA form, the CDR3 reads TGTGCCAGCCAACCGGGACAGGGGGCCTATGGCTACACCTTC.

In DNA, the CDR3 is TGTGCCAGCAGCTTAGTCGGGACAGGGGTCCGGAACACTGAAGCTTTCTTT. Amino acid sequence: CASSLVGTGVRNTEAFF. The chain combines TRBV7-2 with TRBJ1-1, with 10 bases that match TRBD1. Trimming at V came to 1 base and at J to 1 base, leaving 6 bases not matched to a gene. Germline V gene lookup returns CDR1 SGHTA and CDR2 FQGNSA. There are 17 residues in the CDR3.

In the case of this clone: Different DNA sequences within this sample yield the same CDR3. V usage is TRBV11-3 and J usage is TRBJ2-1, with 12 bases lining up with TRBD2. The J segment lost 1 base and the V segment lost 5 bases, leaving 6 bases of the junction unmatched. CDR1 is SGHNT, CDR2 YENEEA, per germline. CDR3 size: 17 residues. The CDR3: CASSPGTSGPSYNEQFF. The CDR3 bases are TGTGCCAGCAGCCCCGGGACTAGCGGGCCTTCCTACAATGAGCAGTTCTTC.

V gene TRBV27 combines with J gene TRBJ1-5; 7 nucleotides align to TRBD1. Germline CDR1 and CDR2: MNHEY and SMNVEV (reference sequence). V lost 4 bases and J lost 7; bases outside the gene matches: 10. The CDR3 is made up of 15 amino acids. Here the CDR3 reads CASSSGQVQGQPQHF. The CDR3, as DNA: TGTGCCAGCAGTTCTGGACAGGTACAGGGGCAGCCCCAGCATTTT.

This clone was recorded a few times. V and J are TRBV14 and TRBJ2-7; D unclear. Trimming stripped 5 bases from V and 3 bases from J, with 8 bases between. Germline V gene lookup returns CDR1 SGHDN and CDR2 FVKESK. The CDR3 spans 12 residues. CDR3 DNA: TGTGCCAGCAGCTCAAACGGCTACGAGCAGTACTTC. Its protein is CASSSNGYEQYF. Full variable domain (missing parts from reference TRBV14 and TRBJ2-7): EAGVTQFPSHSVIEKGQTVTLRCDPISGHDNLYWYRRVMGKEIKFLLHFVKESKQDESGMPNNRFLAERTGGTYSTLKVQPAELEDSGVYFCASSSNGYEQYFGPGTRLTVT.